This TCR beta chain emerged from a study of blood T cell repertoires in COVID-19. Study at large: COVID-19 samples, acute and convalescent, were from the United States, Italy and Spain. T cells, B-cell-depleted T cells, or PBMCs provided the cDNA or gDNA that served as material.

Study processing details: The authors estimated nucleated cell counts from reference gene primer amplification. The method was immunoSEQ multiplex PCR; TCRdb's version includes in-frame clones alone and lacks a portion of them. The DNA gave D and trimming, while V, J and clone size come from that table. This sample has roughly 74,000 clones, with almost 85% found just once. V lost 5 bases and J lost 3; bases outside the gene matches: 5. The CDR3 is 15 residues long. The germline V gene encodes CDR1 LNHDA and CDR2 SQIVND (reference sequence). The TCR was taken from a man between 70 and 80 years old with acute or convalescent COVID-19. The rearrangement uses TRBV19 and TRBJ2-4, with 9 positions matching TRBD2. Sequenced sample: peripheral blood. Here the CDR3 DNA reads TGTGCCAGTAGTTCCGTAGCGGGGGTCAAAAACATTCAGTACTTC. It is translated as CASSSVAGVKNIQYF.